This T cell receptor beta chain was obtained from a study of human T cells and chemical hapten exposure. Study context: Among samples, TCR yields varied mainly because of small differences in pooled library volume.

The CDR3 has 15 residues. The junction had 5 bases not matched to a gene; V was cut back by 2 bases and J by 6 bases. The germline V gene encodes CDR1 DFQATT and CDR2 SNEGSKA (reference sequence). The time point denotes: patch test 1, 2 weeks after DPC sensitization. The treatment here: therapeutic diphenylcyclopropenone sensitization with weekly scalp DPC. Blood sampling occurred before each patch-test application. Study processing details: Across samples, TCR counts had a median of about 92,000 and ranged from roughly 20,000 to 690,600. Each CDR3 protein is one row after TCRdb ran MiXCR on the RACE reads. These V and J calls rely on TCRdb rather than the paper's analysis. The sample includes around 150,000 distinct CDR3 sequences, roughly 15% of them seen just once.

The gene calls are TRBV20-1 and TRBJ2-3, with TRBD2 matching over 13 bases. This clonotype originated in a woman aged 25 to 39 with alopecia areata. Some clones in this sample may be carry-over from other donors' samples. The sample was whole blood, taken in connection with sensitization to the hapten diphenylcyclopropenone (DPC). CDR3 residues: CSARTTSGRPDTQYF. The CDR3 DNA reads as TGCAGTGCTAGAACGACTAGCGGGAGGCCCGATACGCAGTATTTT.